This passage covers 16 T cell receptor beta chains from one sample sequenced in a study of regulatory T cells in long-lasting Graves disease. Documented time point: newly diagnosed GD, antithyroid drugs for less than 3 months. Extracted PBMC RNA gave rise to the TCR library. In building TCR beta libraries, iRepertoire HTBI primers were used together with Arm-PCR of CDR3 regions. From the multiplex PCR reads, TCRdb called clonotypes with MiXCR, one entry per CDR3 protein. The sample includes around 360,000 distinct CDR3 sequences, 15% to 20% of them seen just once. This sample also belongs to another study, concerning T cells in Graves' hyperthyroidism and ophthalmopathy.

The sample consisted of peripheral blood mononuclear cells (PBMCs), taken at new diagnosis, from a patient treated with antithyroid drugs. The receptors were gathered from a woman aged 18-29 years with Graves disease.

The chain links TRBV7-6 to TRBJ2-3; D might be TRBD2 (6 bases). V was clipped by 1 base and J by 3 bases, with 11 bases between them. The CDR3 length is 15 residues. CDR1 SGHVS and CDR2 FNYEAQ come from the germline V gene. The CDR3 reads CASSLGDGGTDTQYF. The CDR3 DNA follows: TGTGCCAGCAGCTTAGGGGACGGGGGTACAGATACGCAGTATTTT.

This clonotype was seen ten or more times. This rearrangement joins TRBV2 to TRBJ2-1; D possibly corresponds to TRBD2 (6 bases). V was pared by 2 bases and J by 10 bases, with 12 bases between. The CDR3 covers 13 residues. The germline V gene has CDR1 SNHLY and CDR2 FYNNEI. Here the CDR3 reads CASSERMRGEQFF. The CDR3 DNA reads TGTGCCAGCAGTGAACGTATGCGGGGCGAGCAGTTCTTC. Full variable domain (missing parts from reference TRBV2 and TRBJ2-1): EPEVTQTPSHQVTQMGQEVILRCVPISNHLYFYWYRQILGQKVEFLVSFYNNEISEKSEIFDDQFSVERPDGSNFTLKIRSTKLEDSAMYFCASSERMRGEQFFGPGTRLTVL.

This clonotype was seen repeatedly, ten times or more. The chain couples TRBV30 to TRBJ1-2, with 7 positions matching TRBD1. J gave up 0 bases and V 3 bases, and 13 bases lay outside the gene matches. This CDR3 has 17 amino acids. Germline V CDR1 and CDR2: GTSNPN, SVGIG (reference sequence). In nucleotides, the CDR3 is TGTGCCTGGAGGATGGGTTTTGGCACAGGGGCTAACTATGGCTACACCTTC. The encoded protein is CAWRMGFGTGANYGYTF.

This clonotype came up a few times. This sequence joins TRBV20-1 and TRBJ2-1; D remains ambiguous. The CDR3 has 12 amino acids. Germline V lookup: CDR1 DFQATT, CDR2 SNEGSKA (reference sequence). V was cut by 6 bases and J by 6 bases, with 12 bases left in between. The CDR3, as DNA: TGCAGTGCAACCCGGACGAGCAATGAGCAGTTCTTC. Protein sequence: CSATRTSNEQFF.

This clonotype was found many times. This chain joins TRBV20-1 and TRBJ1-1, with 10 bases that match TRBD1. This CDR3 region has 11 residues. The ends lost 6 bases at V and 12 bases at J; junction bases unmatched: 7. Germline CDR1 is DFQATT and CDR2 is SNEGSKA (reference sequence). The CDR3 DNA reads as TGCAGTGCCGGACAGGGGGTTGGGACTTTCTTT. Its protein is CSAGQGVGTFF.

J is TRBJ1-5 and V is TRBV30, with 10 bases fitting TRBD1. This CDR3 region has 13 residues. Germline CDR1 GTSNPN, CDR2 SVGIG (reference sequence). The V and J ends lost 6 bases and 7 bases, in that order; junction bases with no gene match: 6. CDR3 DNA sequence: TGTGCCTGCCGGGACAGGGGCGGGCAGCCCCAGCATTTT. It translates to CACRDRGGQPQHF.

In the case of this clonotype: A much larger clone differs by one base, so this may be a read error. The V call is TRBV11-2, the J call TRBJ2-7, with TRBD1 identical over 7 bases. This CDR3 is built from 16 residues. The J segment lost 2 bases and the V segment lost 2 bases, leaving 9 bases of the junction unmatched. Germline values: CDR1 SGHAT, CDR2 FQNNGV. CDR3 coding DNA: TGTGCCAGCAGCTTAAAAGGCCCGGGACAGACCTACGAGCAGTACTTC. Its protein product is CASSLKGPGQTYEQYF.

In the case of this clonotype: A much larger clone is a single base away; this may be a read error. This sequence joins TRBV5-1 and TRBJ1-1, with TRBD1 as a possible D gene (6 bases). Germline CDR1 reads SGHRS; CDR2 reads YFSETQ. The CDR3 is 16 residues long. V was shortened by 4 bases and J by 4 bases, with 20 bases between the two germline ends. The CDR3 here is CASSPLLQGVGTEAFF. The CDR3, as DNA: TGCGCCAGCAGCCCACTCTTACAGGGTGTGGGCACTGAAGCTTTCTTT.

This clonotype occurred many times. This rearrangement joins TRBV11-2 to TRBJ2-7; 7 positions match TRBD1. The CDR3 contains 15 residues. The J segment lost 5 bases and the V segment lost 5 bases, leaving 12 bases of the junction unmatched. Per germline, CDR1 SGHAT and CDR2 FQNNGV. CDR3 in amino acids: CASSQGQTEINEQYF. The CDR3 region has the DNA TGTGCCAGCAGCCAGGGACAGACGGAGATTAACGAGCAGTACTTC. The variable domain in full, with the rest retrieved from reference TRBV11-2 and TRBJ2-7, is EAGVAQSPRYKIIEKRQSVAFWCNPISGHATLYWYQQILGQGPKLLIQFQNNGVVDDSQLPKDRFSAERLKGVDSTLKIQPAKLEDSAVYLCASSQGQTEINEQYFGPGTRLTVT.

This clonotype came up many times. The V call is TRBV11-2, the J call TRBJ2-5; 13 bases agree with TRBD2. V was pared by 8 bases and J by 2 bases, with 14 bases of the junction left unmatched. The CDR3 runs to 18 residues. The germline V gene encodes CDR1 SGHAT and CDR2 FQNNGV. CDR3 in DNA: TGTGCCAGCCGAAGCTTGACTAGCGGGGGGAAGTTTCAAGAGACCCAGTACTTC. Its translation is CASRSLTSGGKFQETQYF.

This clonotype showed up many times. The CDR3 DNA reads TGTGCCAGCACCCTCCCCCGGCAGGGGTGGAATGGGAGTCCCTACGAGCAGTACTTC. Protein sequence: CASTLPRQGWNGSPYEQYF. V is TRBV2 and J is TRBJ2-7; tentative D call: TRBD1 (6 bases). The CDR3 contains 19 residues. In germline, CDR1 is SNHLY, CDR2 FYNNEI. V was shortened by 7 bases and J by 2 bases, with 30 bases between the two germline ends.

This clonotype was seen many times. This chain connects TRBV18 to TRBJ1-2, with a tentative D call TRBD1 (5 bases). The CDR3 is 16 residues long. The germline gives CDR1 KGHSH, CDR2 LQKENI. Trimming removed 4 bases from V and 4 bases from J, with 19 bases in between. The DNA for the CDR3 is TGTGCCAGCTCACGAGCTGTTGGGGCGAATCCCTATGGCTACACCTTC. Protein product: CASSRAVGANPYGYTF.

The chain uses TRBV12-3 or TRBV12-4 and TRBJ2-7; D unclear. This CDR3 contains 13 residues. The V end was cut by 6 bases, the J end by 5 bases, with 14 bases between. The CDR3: CASSPTPYHEQYF. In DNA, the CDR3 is TGTGCCAGCAGCCCAACTCCTTACCACGAGCAGTACTTC.

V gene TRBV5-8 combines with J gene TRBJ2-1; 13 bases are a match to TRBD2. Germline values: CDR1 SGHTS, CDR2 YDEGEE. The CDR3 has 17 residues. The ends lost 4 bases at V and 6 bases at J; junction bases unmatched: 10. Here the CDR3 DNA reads TGTGCCAGCAGCCCGTCCCGGACTAGCGGGGGTAGCAATGAGCAGTTCTTC. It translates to CASSPSRTSGGSNEQFF.

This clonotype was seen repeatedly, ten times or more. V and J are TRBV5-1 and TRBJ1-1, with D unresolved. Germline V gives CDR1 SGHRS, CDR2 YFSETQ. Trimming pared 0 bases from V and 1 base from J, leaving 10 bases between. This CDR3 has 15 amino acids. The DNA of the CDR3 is TGCGCCAGCAGCTTGGGACACCCTGGGAACACTGAAGCTTTCTTT. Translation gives CASSLGHPGNTEAFF. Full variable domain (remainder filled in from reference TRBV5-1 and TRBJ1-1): KAGVTQTPRYLIKTRGQQVTLSCSPISGHRSVSWYQQTPGQGLQFLFEYFSETQRNKGNFPGRFSGRQFSNSRSEMNVSTLELGDSALYLCASSLGHPGNTEAFFGQGTRLTVV.

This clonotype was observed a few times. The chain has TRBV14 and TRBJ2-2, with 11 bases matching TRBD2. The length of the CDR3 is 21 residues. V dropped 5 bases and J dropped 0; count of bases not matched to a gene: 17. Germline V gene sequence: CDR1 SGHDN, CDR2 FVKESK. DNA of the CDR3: TGTGCCAGCAGCACCCTCACGGGAACTAGCGGGGGATACGCGAACACCGGGGAGCTGTTTTTT. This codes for CASSTLTGTSGGYANTGELFF. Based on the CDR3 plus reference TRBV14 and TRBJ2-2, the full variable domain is EAGVTQFPSHSVIEKGQTVTLRCDPISGHDNLYWYRRVMGKEIKFLLHFVKESKQDESGMPNNRFLAERTGGTYSTLKVQPAELEDSGVYFCASSTLTGTSGGYANTGELFFGEGSRLTVL.